The 16 T cell receptor beta chains in this list originate from one sample, sequenced in a study of blood T cell repertoires in COVID-19. Libraries were prepared by immunoSEQ multiplex PCR; TCRdb keeps only in-frame clonotypes and omits some of them. The sample yields some 360,000 clones, about nine tenths seen once. The sequenced sample was peripheral blood. These receptor sequences come from a woman aged 55 to 70 with COVID-19, enrolled during active disease.

The V call is TRBV6-2 or TRBV6-3, the J call TRBJ2-7; D uncertain. Per germline, CDR1 MNHEY and CDR2 SVGEGT. The CDR3 is made up of 16 amino acids. The germline V and J ends were trimmed by 0 bases and 3 bases, with 15 bases remaining between them. Here the CDR3 DNA reads TGTGCCAGCAGTTACTCGACGACTCCCCTAGACTACGAGCAGTACTTC. Its protein is CASSYSTTPLDYEQYF.

This clone was observed once. The sample carries other DNA sequences with the same CDR3. V is TRBV5-1 and J is TRBJ1-1, with a tentative D call TRBD1 (5 bases). Germline values: CDR1 SGHRS, CDR2 YFSETQ. This CDR3 is built from 14 residues. Between the trimmed V and J ends, which lost 4 bases and 1 base, there was a span of 11 bases. CDR3 in amino acids: CASSLQVTNTEAFF. CDR3 bases: TGCGCCAGCAGCCTACAGGTTACGAACACTGAAGCTTTCTTT. The full variable domain, rest sourced from reference TRBV5-1 and TRBJ1-1, is KAGVTQTPRYLIKTRGQQVTLSCSPISGHRSVSWYQQTPGQGLQFLFEYFSETQRNKGNFPGRFSGRQFSNSRSEMNVSTLELGDSALYLCASSLQVTNTEAFFGQGTRLTVV.

This sequence joins TRBV7-2 and TRBJ2-2; 7 bases match TRBD1. Germline V lookup: CDR1 SGHTA, CDR2 FQGNSA. V shed 6 bases, J shed 0 bases, and the junction held 7 bases outside the gene matches. The CDR3 loop spans 16 amino acids. The CDR3 DNA sequence: TGTGCCAGCAGGTTACAGGGGACAACGAACACCGGGGAGCTGTTTTTT. It yields the protein CASRLQGTTNTGELFF.

V is TRBV30 and J is TRBJ1-1; 7 bases are a match to TRBD1. CDR3 length: 14 amino acids. Germline loops: CDR1 GTSNPN, CDR2 SVGIG (reference sequence). Unmatched junction bases numbered 9, after V lost 4 bases and J lost 4 bases. In nucleotides, the CDR3 is TGTGCCTGGACCCACTCAGGGGGAGGCACTGAAGCTTTCTTT. This codes for CAWTHSGGGTEAFF.

The chain employs TRBV18 and TRBJ2-1; the match to TRBD2 covers 7 bases. Germline V lookup: CDR1 KGHSH, CDR2 LQKENI. The trim removed 3 bases at V and 7 bases at J, leaving 18 bases unmatched. This CDR3 is 18 amino acids long. The CDR3 sequence: CASSPQETSWDYYNEQFF. CDR3 nucleotides: TGTGCCAGCTCACCTCAGGAAACTAGCTGGGACTACTATAATGAGCAGTTCTTC.

This CDR3 is CASSVLTPSSYNEQFF. The CDR3 coding sequence is TGTGCCAGCAGCGTGCTAACTCCGAGCTCCTACAATGAGCAGTTCTTC. The genes are TRBV9 and TRBJ2-1, with unresolved D. The CDR3 covers 16 residues. Germline CDR1 is SGDLS and CDR2 is YYNGEE. V lost 2 bases to trimming and J lost 0 bases, with 12 bases between them.

J is TRBJ1-3 and V is TRBV5-1; unclear D gene. Trimming took 4 bases from V and 0 from J, leaving 8 bases between them. Germline V CDR1 and CDR2: SGHRS, YFSETQ. The CDR3 is made up of 14 amino acids. The CDR3 reads CASSPAGSGNTIYF. In DNA, the CDR3 is TGCGCCAGCAGCCCCGCAGGCTCTGGAAACACCATATATTTT.

DNA of the CDR3: TGCGCCAGCAGCCACCAACGACTAGCGGGGGCCAGCTCCTACGAGCAGTACTTC. Its protein is CASSHQRLAGASSYEQYF. The chain joins TRBV4-1 to TRBJ2-7; TRBD2 agrees at 12 bases. The length of the CDR3 is 18 residues. The J segment lost 0 bases and the V segment lost 3 bases, leaving 9 bases of the junction unmatched. Germline assignment: CDR1 MGHRA and CDR2 YSYEKL.

The chain uses TRBV28 and TRBJ2-3, with D possibly TRBD1 on 6 matching bases. This CDR3 region has 15 residues. CDR1 and CDR2 (germline): MDHEN, SYDVKM. Trimming shortened V by 3 bases and J by 0 bases, and 10 bases separated the two germline ends. The DNA for the CDR3 is TGTGCCAGCAGTTTGAGGACAGTTAGCACAGATACGCAGTATTTT. Translated, it gives CASSLRTVSTDTQYF.

The CDR3 region has the DNA TGTGCCAGCTCCCCTTGGATCCAGGGGAACACTGAAGCTTTCTTT. It translates to CASSPWIQGNTEAFF. The chain has TRBV18 and TRBJ1-1; possibly TRBD1 for D (5 bases). Trimming left V 6 bases short and J 1 base short, with 15 bases between. Per the germline V gene, CDR1 is KGHSH and CDR2 is LQKENI. The CDR3 is 15 amino acids. Filled out from reference TRBV18 and TRBJ1-1, the complete variable domain reads NAGVMQNPRHLVRRRGQEARLRCSPMKGHSHVYWYRQLPEEGLKFMVYLQKENIIDESGMPKERFSAEFPKEGPSILRIQQVVRGDSAAYFCASSPWIQGNTEAFFGQGTRLTVV.

The chain combines TRBV6-1 with TRBJ1-1, with D possibly being TRBD1 (5 bases). Germline assignment: CDR1 MNHNS and CDR2 SASEGT. V was pared by 2 bases and J by 5 bases, with 12 bases between. The CDR3 extends over 14 amino acids. CDR3 amino acids: CASSESAGRTEAFF. The CDR3 nucleotides read TGTGCCAGCAGTGAAAGCGCAGGGAGGACTGAAGCTTTCTTT.

The V and J genes are TRBV7-3 and TRBJ2-1; a weak D match, TRBD1 (6 bases). Germline assignment: CDR1 SGHTA and CDR2 FQGTGA. Trimming took off 3 bases at V and 7 bases at J, with 16 bases between the two ends. The CDR3 has 15 residues. The CDR3 reads CASSFSWGRSNEQFF. The CDR3 nucleotides read TGTGCCAGCAGCTTTTCGTGGGGGCGATCGAATGAGCAGTTCTTC. The entire variable domain, with the rest obtained from reference TRBV7-3 and TRBJ2-1, is as follows: GAGVSQTPSNKVTEKGKYVELRCDPISGHTALYWYRQSLGQGPEFLIYFQGTGAADDSGLPNDRFFAVRPEGSVSTLKIQRTERGDSAVYLCASSFSWGRSNEQFFGPGTRLTVL.

The V gene is TRBV6-5, the J gene TRBJ1-2, with D possibly TRBD1 on 6 matching bases. CDR3 length equals 14 residues. With 6 bases removed from V and 4 bases from J, the gap between germline ends came to 15 bases. Germline-derived CDR1 and CDR2 are MNHEY and SVGAGI. This CDR3 is CASSPHTGPYGYTF. Here the CDR3 DNA reads TGTGCCAGCAGCCCCCACACAGGGCCCTATGGCTACACCTTC.

The chain carries TRBV10-3 and TRBJ1-3; no firm D call. Trimming pared 11 bases from V and 0 bases from J, leaving 14 bases between. Germline lookup yields CDR1 ENHRY and CDR2 SYGVKD. This CDR3 is 14 amino acids long. CDR3: CASGGVPSGNTIYF. CDR3 DNA sequence: TGTGCCTCCGGCGGGGTACCCTCTGGAAACACCATATATTTT.

The V gene is TRBV20-1, the J gene TRBJ2-3, with a weak D call TRBD2 (5 bases). Looked up from germline, CDR1 is DFQATT and CDR2 is SNEGSKA (reference sequence). V lost 7 bases to trimming and J lost 5 bases, with 10 bases between them. There are 11 residues in the CDR3. CDR3 in amino acids: CSGTQKDTQYF. Here the CDR3 DNA reads TGCAGTGGGACTCAAAAAGATACGCAGTATTTT.

The chain is built from TRBV12-5 and TRBJ1-5, with D perhaps TRBD1 (5 bases). V was pared by 6 bases and J by 6 bases, with 12 bases between. The CDR3 contains 13 residues. Germline V CDR1 and CDR2: LGHNT, FRNRAP. CDR3 region: CASGTVQGQPQHF. CDR3 nucleotides: TGTGCTAGTGGGACCGTCCAGGGTCAGCCCCAGCATTTT.